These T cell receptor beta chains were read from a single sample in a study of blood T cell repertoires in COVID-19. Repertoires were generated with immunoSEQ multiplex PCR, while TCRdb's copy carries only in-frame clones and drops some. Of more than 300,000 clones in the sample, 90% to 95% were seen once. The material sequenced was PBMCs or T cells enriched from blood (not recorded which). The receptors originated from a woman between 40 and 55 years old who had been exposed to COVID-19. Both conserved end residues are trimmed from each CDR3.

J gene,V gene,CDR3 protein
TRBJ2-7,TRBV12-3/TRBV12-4,ASRRGVAYEQY
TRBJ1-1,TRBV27,ASSLLQGTGYTEAF
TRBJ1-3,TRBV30,AWSRQGIRGSGNTIY
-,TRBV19,ASSTSTELF
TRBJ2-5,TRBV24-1,ATSDPTSRPGRRETQY
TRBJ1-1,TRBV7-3,ASSFTGTGEAF
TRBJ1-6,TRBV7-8,ASSLVRSYNSPLH
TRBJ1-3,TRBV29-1,SVEDRTGIGNTIY
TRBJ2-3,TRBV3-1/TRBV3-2,ASSQDPAGGGVDTQY
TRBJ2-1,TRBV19,ASSMSRLAGTSSNTNEQF
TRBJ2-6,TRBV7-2,ASSSRTGISGANVLT
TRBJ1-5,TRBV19,ASGGDRGQPQH
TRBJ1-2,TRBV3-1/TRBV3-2,ASSPFALTGSFGYT
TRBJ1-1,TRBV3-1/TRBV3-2,ASSQEGGRGRNTEAF
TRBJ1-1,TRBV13,ASSWPRQVGAMNTEAF
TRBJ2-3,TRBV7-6,ASSLRGHLISSTDTQY
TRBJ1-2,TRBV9,ASSPHSTLNTYGYT
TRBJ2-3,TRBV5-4,ASSHPNRDISTDTQY
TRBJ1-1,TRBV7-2,ASSPGTGRAEAF
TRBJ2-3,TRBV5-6,ASSLELAGPTDTQY
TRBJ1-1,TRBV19,ASKDRGGTEAF
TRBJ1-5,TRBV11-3,ASSLGSGQPQH
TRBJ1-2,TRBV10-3,AISAGADGKI
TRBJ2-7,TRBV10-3,AISESGSGYEQY
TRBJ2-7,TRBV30,AWSAKKVAGYEQY
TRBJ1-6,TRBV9,ASSAQDRANSPLH
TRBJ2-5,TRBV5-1,ASSPGTGETQY
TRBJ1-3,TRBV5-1,ASSSGQAGNTIY
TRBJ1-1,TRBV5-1,ASSLIWGQNTEAF